This is a list of T cell receptor beta chains from one sample in a study of somatic mutations in cytotoxic T cells in rheumatoid arthritis. This table comes from immunoSEQ multiplex PCR, and its TCRdb copy is limited to in-frame clones, with some not included. This table has roughly 15,000 clones, 82% appearing once. Sequenced: CD8+ T cells sorted from blood. These receptors were obtained from an adult with rheumatoid arthritis. Both conserved end residues are part of each CDR3. The order of the fields is V gene, clone size, J gene, D gene, CDR3 protein, CDR3 DNA. The D gene is left open where the match is weak. The size entry is marked missing in some rows and otherwise reads once, few, many or a size class.

TRBV11-2,few,TRBJ1-2,NA,CASSLDAGNYGYTF,TGTGCCAGCAGCTTAGACGCAGGGAACTATGGCTACACCTTC
TRBV21-1,NA,TRBJ2-1,NA,CASSKDERSSYNEQFF,TGTGCCAGCAGCAAAGACGAGAGAAGCTCCTACAATGAGCAGTTCTTC
TRBV7-9,NA,TRBJ2-7,NA,CASSGVLYEQYF,TGTGCCAGCAGCGGGGTGCTCTACGAGCAGTACTTC
TRBV13,NA,TRBJ2-5,NA,CASSSHKRQVQETQYF,TGTGCCAGCAGCTCCCACAAGCGACAGGTACAAGAGACCCAGTACTTC
TRBV5-4,NA,TRBJ2-7,TRBD1,CASSQKSPDRGSYEQYF,TGTGCCAGCAGCCAAAAATCCCCGGACAGGGGGTCCTACGAGCAGTACTTC
TRBV25-1,NA,TRBJ2-3,NA,CASSETGELTDTQYF,TGTGCCAGCAGTGAGACGGGGGAGCTCACAGATACGCAGTATTTT
TRBV18,few,TRBJ2-2,NA,CASSLTGELFF,TGTGCCAGCTCGCTCACCGGGGAGCTGTTTTTT
TRBV10-2,NA,TRBJ1-2,NA,CASSQQGNYGYTF,TGCGCCAGCAGCCAACAGGGAAACTATGGCTACACCTTC
TRBV7-9,NA,TRBJ1-2,TRBD1,CASSKQGAGGYTF,TGTGCCAGCAGCAAACAGGGGGCGGGGGGCTACACCTTC
TRBV27,NA,TRBJ2-4,TRBD2,CASRLRGGILYIQYF,TGTGCCAGCAGACTGCGGGGGGGCATTTTGTACATTCAGTACTTC
TRBV7-9,NA,TRBJ2-1,NA,CASSFSNNEQFF,TGTGCCAGCAGCTTCTCCAACAATGAGCAGTTCTTC
TRBV6-5,NA,TRBJ1-1,NA,CASSGTLTGEAFF,TGTGCCAGCAGCGGGACTTTGACGGGTGAAGCTTTCTTT
TRBV2,NA,TRBJ2-5,NA,CASSRRQELQETQYF,TGTGCCAGCAGTCGTAGACAGGAACTCCAAGAGACCCAGTACTTC
TRBV2,NA,TRBJ1-1,NA,CASSDGRVFDTEAFF,TGTGCCAGCAGTGATGGCAGGGTGTTTGACACTGAAGCTTTCTTT
TRBV6-1,NA,TRBJ2-7,NA,CASSGLEGPQSEQYF,TGTGCCAGCAGTGGCCTGGAGGGACCTCAATCCGAGCAGTACTTC
TRBV9,NA,TRBJ1-6,NA,CASSGSREGSPLHF,TGTGCCAGCAGTGGGAGCAGGGAGGGCTCACCCCTCCACTTT
TRBV5-5,few,TRBJ2-1,NA,CASPLRANNEQFF,TGTGCCAGCCCCCTCAGAGCTAACAATGAGCAGTTCTTC
TRBV27,NA,TRBJ2-3,NA,CASSRTEITSTDTQYF,TGTGCCAGCAGTAGGACAGAGATTACTAGCACAGATACGCAGTATTTT
TRBV7-6,NA,TRBJ2-7,NA,CASSLALIGVGEQYF,TGTGCCAGCAGCTTAGCTCTAATCGGCGTAGGGGAGCAGTACTTC
TRBV10-1,NA,TRBJ2-1,NA,CASSEPDSYNEQFF,TGCGCCAGCAGTGAACCGGACTCCTACAATGAGCAGTTCTTC
TRBV5-1,once,TRBJ2-1,NA,CASSLAGVAPNEQFF,TGCGCCAGCAGCTTGGCGGGAGTGGCGCCAAATGAGCAGTTCTTC
TRBV6-6,NA,TRBJ2-1,TRBD2,CASRETSDPYNEQFF,TGTGCCAGCAGGGAGACTAGCGATCCCTACAATGAGCAGTTCTTC
TRBV21-1,NA,TRBJ1-5,NA,CAPRTNQPQHF,TGTGCCCCCCGAACAAATCAGCCCCAGCATTTT
TRBV4-1,NA,TRBJ2-1,NA,CASSPGPGGNEQFF,TGCGCCAGCAGCCCGGGCCCCGGCGGGAATGAGCAGTTCTTC
TRBV12-5,NA,TRBJ1-1,TRBD1,CASGLSRDSLNTEAFF,TGTGCTAGTGGTTTGTCACGGGACAGTTTGAACACTGAAGCTTTCTTT
TRBV2,NA,TRBJ1-1,NA,CASSSGNTEAFF,TGTGCCAGCAGTTCGGGAAACACTGAAGCTTTCTTT
TRBV27,NA,TRBJ2-7,TRBD1,CASSLSGQALTYEQYF,TGTGCCAGCAGTTTATCGGGACAGGCACTAACCTACGAGCAGTACTTC
TRBV5-1,NA,TRBJ1-2,TRBD1,CASSTDRGRRGYTF,TGCGCCAGCAGCACGGACAGGGGGCGCAGAGGCTACACCTTC
TRBV4-1,NA,TRBJ2-3,NA,CASSQDRNTDTQYF,TGCGCCAGCAGCCAAGACAGGAACACAGATACGCAGTATTTT
TRBV10-3,few,TRBJ1-1,TRBD1,CAISETRDRGVGTEAFF,TGTGCCATCAGTGAAACCCGGGACAGGGGAGTGGGCACTGAAGCTTTCTTT
TRBV27,NA,TRBJ2-1,TRBD1,CASSLSGTGGRSSYNEQFF,TGTGCCAGCAGTTTATCCGGGACAGGGGGCCGTAGCTCCTACAATGAGCAGTTCTTC
TRBV28,NA,TRBJ2-5,NA,CASSTTGETQYF,TGTGCCAGCAGTACCACCGGAGAGACCCAGTACTTC
TRBV27,NA,TRBJ2-7,TRBD2,CASSLTSGGRTYEQYF,TGTGCCAGCAGTTTAACTAGCGGGGGAAGAACCTACGAGCAGTACTTC
TRBV4-2,NA,TRBJ2-2,NA,CASSQDWLGELFF,TGTGCCAGCAGCCAAGATTGGCTCGGGGAGCTGTTTTTT
TRBV7-8,NA,TRBJ1-4,NA,CASSSVTSDNEKLFF,TGTGCCAGCAGCTCTGTGACAAGTGATAATGAAAAACTGTTTTTT
TRBV10-3,NA,TRBJ2-7,TRBD2,CAIRIGTSGIPPSYEQYF,TGTGCCATCAGGATCGGGACTAGCGGGATCCCGCCGTCCTACGAGCAGTACTTC
TRBV6-1,once,TRBJ2-1,TRBD2,CASSPLADYNEQFF,TGTGCCAGCAGTCCACTAGCGGACTACAATGAGCAGTTCTTC
TRBV5-5,NA,TRBJ2-5,NA,CASSPLEYLGETQYF,TGTGCCAGCAGCCCCCTCGAATACCTCGGAGAGACCCAGTACTTC
TRBV4-1,NA,TRBJ1-2,NA,CASSQELVSKNYGYTF,TGCGCCAGCAGCCAAGAGCTCGTCTCAAAGAACTATGGCTACACCTTC
TRBV5-1,NA,TRBJ2-5,TRBD1,CASSGWSSGGETQYF,TGCGCCAGCAGCGGATGGTCGTCAGGGGGAGAGACCCAGTACTTC
TRBV7-6,NA,TRBJ2-1,NA,CASRPEAGEQFF,TGTGCCAGCAGACCCGAGGCGGGTGAGCAGTTCTTC
TRBV7-9,NA,TRBJ1-1,NA,CASSLALVGNTEAFF,TGTGCCAGCAGCTTAGCGTTGGTGGGGAACACTGAAGCTTTCTTT
TRBV5-1,NA,TRBJ1-2,TRBD1,CASSLGDSGYGYTF,TGCGCCAGCAGCTTGGGGGACAGTGGATATGGCTACACCTTC
TRBV5-6,NA,TRBJ2-1,NA,CASSLDSYNEQFF,TGTGCCAGCAGCCTTGACTCCTACAATGAGCAGTTCTTC
TRBV7-9,NA,TRBJ1-1,NA,CASSLAVGRNTEAFF,TGTGCCAGCAGCTTAGCGGTGGGACGGAACACTGAAGCTTTCTTT
TRBV5-3,NA,TRBJ1-3,NA,CARSQIQGSSGNTIYF,TGTGCCAGAAGCCAAATTCAGGGATCCTCTGGAAACACCATATATTTT
TRBV28,NA,TRBJ2-5,TRBD2,CASSLASGILQETQYF,TGTGCCAGCAGTTTGGCTAGCGGAATCCTACAAGAGACCCAGTACTTC
TRBV6-1,few,TRBJ1-4,TRBD1,CASSEGQGETF,TGTGCCAGCAGTGAAGGACAGGGTGAAACGTTT
TRBV6-6,NA,TRBJ2-2,NA,CASSYFRNTGELFF,TGTGCCAGCAGTTACTTCAGGAACACCGGGGAGCTGTTTTTT